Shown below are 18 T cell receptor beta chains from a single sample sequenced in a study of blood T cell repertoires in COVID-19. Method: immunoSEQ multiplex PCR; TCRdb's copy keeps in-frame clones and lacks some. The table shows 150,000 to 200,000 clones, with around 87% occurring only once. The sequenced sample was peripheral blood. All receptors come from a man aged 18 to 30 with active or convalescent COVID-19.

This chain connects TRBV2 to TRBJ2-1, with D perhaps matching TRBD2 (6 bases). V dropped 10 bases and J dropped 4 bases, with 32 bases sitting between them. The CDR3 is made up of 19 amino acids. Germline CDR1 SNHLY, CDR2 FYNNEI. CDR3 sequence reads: CATQEEGFRMPRLYNEQFF. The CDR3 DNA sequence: TGTGCCACCCAGGAGGAGGGTTTTAGGATGCCACGCTTATACAATGAGCAGTTCTTC.

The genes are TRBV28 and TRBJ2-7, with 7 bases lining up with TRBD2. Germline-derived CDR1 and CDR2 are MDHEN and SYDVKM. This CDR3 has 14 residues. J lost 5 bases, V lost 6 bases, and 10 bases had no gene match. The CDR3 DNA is TGTGCCAGCAGGCTGACTAGCCCGGGTAACGAGCAGTACTTC. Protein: CASRLTSPGNEQYF.

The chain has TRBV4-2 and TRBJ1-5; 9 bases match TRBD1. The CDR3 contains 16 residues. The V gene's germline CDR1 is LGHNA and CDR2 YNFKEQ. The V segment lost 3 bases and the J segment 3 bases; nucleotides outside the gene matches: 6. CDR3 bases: TGTGCCAGCAGCCACACCCGGGACAGGGTCAATCAGCCCCAGCATTTT. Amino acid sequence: CASSHTRDRVNQPQHF.

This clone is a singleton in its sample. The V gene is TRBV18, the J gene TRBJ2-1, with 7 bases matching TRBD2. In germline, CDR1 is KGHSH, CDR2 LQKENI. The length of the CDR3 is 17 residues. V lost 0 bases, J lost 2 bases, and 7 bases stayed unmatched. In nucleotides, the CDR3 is TGTGCCAGCTCACCACCCACCGGGACTACCACCTACAATGAGCAGTTCTTC. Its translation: CASSPPTGTTTYNEQFF.

CDR3 in amino acids: CASSRWTGSLGWTGTDTQYF. The CDR3 DNA is TGTGCCAGCAGCCGATGGACAGGGAGCTTAGGGTGGACTGGCACAGATACGCAGTATTTT. The gene calls are TRBV7-6 and TRBJ2-3; 8 nucleotides agree with TRBD1. J was trimmed by 1 base and V by 5 bases; bases with no gene match: 20. Germline assignment: CDR1 SGHVS and CDR2 FNYEAQ. The CDR3 spans 20 residues.

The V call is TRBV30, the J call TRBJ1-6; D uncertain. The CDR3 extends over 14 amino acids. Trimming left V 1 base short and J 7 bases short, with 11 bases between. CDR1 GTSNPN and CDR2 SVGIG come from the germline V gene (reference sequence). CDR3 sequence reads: CAWSGGQQNSPLHF. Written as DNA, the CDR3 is TGTGCCTGGAGTGGAGGGCAGCAAAATTCACCCCTCCACTTT.

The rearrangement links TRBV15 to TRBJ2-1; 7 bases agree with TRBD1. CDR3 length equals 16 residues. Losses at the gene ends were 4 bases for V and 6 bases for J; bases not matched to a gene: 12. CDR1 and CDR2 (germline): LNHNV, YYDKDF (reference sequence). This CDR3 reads CATSTTGTEKLNEQFF. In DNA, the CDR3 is TGTGCCACCAGCACGACCGGGACAGAGAAGCTCAATGAGCAGTTCTTC.

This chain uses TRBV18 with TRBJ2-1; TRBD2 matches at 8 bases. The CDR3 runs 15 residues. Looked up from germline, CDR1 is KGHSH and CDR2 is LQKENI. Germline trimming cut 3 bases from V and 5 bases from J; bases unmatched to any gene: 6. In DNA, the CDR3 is TGTGCCAGCTCACCGGGGCTAGCGGGTCACAATGAGCAGTTCTTC. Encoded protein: CASSPGLAGHNEQFF.

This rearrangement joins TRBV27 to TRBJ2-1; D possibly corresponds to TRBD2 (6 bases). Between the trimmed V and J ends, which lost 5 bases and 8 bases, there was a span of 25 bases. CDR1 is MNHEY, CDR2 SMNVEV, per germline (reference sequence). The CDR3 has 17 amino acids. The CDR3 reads CASSQRAFGGNEDEQFF. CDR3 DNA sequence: TGTGCCAGCAGTCAGAGAGCCTTCGGGGGTAACGAGGATGAGCAGTTCTTC.

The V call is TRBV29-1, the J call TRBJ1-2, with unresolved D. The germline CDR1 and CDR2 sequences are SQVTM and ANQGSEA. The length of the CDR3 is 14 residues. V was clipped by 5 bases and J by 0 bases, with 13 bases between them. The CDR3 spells CSVPLGGANYGYTF. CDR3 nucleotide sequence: TGCAGCGTTCCTCTTGGCGGGGCTAACTATGGCTACACCTTC. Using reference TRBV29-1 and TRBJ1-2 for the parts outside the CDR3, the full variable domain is SAVISQKPSRDICQRGTSLTIQCQVDSQVTMMFWYRQQPGQSLTLIATANQGSEATYESGFVIDKFPISRPNLTFSTLTVSNMSPEDSSIYLCSVPLGGANYGYTFGSGTRLTVV.

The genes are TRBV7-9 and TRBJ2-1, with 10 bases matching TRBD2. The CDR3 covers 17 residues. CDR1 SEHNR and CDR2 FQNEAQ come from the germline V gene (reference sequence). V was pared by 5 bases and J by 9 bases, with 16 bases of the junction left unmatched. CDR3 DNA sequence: TGTGCCAGCAGCACCTCCTCTAGCGGGGGTCCGTTTGGTGAGCAGTTCTTC. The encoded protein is CASSTSSSGGPFGEQFF.

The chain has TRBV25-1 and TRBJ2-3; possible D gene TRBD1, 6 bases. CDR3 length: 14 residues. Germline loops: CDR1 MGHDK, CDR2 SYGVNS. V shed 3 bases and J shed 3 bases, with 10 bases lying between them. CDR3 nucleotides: TGTGCCAGCAGTGATCAGGGGCTAACAGATACGCAGTATTTT. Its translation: CASSDQGLTDTQYF.

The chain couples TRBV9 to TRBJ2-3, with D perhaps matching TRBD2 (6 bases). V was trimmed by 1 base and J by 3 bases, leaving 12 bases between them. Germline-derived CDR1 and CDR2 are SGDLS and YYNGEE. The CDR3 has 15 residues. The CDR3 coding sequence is TGTGCCAGCAGCGTAAGGGCGGGGACTACAGATACGCAGTATTTT. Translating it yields CASSVRAGTTDTQYF.

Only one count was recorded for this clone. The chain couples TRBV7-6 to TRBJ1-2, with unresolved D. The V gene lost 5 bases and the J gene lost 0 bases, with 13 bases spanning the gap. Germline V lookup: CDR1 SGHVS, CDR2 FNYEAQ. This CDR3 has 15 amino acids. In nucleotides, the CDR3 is TGTGCCAGCAGCCCTGGCCCGCTCGCTAACTATGGCTACACCTTC. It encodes CASSPGPLANYGYTF.

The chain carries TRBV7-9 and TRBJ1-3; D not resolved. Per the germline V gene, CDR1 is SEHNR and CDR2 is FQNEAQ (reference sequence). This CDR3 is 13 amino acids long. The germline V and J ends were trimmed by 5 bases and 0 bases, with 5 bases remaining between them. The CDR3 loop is CASSPSSGNTIYF. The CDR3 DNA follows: TGTGCCAGCAGCCCCTCCTCTGGAAACACCATATATTTT.

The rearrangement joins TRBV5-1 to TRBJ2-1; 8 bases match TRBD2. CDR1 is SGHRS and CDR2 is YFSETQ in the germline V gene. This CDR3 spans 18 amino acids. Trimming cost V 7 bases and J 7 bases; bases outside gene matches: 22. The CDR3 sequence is CASDHVPHREGVLNEQFF. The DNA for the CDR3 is TGCGCCAGCGACCACGTGCCCCACCGGGAGGGGGTTTTGAATGAGCAGTTCTTC.

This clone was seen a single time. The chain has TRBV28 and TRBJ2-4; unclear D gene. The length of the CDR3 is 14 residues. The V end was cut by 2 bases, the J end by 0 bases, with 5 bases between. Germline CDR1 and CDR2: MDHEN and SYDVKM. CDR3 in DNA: TGTGCCAGCAGTTTAGGCCTAGCCAAAAACATTCAGTACTTC. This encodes CASSLGLAKNIQYF.

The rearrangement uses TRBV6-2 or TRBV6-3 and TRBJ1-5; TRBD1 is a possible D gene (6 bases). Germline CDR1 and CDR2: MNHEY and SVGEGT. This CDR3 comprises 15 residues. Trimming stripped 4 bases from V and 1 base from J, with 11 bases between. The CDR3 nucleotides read TGTGCCAGCAGTTCACAGGGCTACAGCAATCAGCCCCAGCATTTT. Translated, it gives CASSSQGYSNQPQHF.